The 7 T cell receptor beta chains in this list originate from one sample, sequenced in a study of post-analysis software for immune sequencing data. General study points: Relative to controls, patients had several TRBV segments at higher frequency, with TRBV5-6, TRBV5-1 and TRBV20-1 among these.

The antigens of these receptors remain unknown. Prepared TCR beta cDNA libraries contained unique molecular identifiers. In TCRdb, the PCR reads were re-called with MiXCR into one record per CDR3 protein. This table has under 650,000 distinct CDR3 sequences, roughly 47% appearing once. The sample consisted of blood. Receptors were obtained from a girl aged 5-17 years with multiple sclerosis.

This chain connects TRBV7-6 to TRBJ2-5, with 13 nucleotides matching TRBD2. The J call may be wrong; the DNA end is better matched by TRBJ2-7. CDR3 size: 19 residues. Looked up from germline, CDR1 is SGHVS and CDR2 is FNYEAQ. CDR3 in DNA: TGTGCCAGCAGCTTAGTCCCCTTCTGGACTAGCGGGGGCTCCTACGAGCAGTACTTC. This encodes CASSLVPFWTSGGSYEQYF.

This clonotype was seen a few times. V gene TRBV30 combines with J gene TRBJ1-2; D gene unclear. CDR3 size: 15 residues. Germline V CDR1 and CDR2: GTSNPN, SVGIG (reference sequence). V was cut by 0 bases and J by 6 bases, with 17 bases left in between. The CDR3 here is CAWSVILPEENGYTF. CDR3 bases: TGTGCCTGGAGTGTGATCCTCCCGGAGGAGAATGGCTACACCTTC.

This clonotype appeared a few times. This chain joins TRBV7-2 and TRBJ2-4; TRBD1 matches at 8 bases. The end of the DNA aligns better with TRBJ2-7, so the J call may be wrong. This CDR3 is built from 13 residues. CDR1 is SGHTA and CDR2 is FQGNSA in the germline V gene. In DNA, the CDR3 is TGTGCCAGCAGCCCGGACAGGGTGGCCGAGCAGTACTTC. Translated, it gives CASSPDRVAEQYF.

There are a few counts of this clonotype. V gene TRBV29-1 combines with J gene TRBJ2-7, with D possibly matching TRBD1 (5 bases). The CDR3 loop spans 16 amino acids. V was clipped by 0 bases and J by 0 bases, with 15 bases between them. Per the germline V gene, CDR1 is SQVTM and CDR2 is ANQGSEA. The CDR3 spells CSVEEVQGSSSYEQYF. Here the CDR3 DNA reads TGCAGCGTTGAAGAAGTTCAGGGTTCCAGCTCCTACGAGCAGTACTTC.

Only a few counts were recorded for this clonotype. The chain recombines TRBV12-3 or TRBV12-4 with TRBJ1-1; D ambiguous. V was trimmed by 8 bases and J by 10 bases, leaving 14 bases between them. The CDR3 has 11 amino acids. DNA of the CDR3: TGTGCCAGCGGGATCTACATCTCAGCTTTCTTT. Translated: CASGIYISAFF.

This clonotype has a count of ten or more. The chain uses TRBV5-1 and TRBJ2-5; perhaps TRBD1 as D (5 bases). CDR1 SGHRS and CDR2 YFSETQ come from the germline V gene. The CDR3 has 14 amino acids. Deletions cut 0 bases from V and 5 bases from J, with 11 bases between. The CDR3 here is CASSLEGNGETQYF. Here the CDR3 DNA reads TGCGCCAGCAGCTTGGAGGGGAACGGGGAGACCCAGTACTTC.

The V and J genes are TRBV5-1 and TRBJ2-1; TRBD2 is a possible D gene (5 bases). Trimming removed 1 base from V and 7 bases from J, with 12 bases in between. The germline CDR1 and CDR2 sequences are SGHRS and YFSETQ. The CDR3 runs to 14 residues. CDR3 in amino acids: CASSLQVSGNEQFF. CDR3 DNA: TGCGCCAGCAGCTTGCAGGTCTCGGGGAATGAGCAGTTCTTC.